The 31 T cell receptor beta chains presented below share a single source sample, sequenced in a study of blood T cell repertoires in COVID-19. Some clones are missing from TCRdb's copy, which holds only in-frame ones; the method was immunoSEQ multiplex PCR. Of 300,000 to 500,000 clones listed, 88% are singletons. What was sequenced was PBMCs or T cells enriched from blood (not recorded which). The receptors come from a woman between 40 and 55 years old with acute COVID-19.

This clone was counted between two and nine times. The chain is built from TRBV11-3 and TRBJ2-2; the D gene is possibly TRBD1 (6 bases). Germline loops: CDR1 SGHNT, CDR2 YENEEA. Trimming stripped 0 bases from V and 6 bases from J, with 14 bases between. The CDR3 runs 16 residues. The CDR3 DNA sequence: TGTGCCAGCAGCTTAGATTGGCCCAGGGGACCCGGGGAGCTGTTTTTT. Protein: CASSLDWPRGPGELFF.

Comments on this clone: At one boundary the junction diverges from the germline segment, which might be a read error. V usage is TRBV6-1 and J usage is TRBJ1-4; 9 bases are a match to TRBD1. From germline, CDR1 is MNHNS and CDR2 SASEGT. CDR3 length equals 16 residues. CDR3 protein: CASSALPGQGNDKLFF. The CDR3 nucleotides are TGTGCCAGCAGTGCACTACCGGGACAGGGAAATGATAAACTGTTTTTT.

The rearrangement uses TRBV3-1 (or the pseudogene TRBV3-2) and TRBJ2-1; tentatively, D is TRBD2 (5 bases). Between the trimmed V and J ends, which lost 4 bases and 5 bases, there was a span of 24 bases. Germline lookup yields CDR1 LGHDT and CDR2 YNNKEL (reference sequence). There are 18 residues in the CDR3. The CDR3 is CASSPRSGEVRGDNEQFF. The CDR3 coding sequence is TGTGCCAGCAGCCCTCGGAGCGGAGAGGTACGAGGAGACAATGAGCAGTTCTTC.

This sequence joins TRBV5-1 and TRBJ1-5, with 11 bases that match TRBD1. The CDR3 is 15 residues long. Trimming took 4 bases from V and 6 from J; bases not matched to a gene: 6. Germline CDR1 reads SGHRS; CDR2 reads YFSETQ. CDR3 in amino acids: CASSTGTGGIQPQHF. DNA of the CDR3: TGCGCCAGCAGCACCGGGACAGGGGGAATTCAGCCCCAGCATTTT.

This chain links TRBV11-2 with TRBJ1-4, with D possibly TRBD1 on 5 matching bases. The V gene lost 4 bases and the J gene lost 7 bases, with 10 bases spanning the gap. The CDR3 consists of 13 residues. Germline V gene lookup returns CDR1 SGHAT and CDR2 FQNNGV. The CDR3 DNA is TGTGCCAGCAGCTATCTGGGGGGTGAAAAACTGTTTTTT. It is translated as CASSYLGGEKLFF.

CDR3 DNA sequence: TGTGCCACCAGTACGGGACAGGGCTACGAGCAGTACTTC. Residues: CATSTGQGYEQYF. The rearrangement uses TRBV24-1 and TRBJ2-7; 9 nucleotides line up with TRBD1. V lost 6 bases to trimming and J lost 3 bases; unmatched junction nucleotides: 2. The CDR3 has 13 residues. Germline loops: CDR1 KGHDR, CDR2 SFDVKD.

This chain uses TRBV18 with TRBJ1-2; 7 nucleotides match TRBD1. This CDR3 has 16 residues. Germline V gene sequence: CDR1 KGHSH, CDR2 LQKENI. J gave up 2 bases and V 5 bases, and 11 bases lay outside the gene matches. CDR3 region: CASSLTSGQQNYGYTF. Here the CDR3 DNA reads TGTGCCAGCTCATTGACTTCGGGACAGCAAAACTATGGCTACACCTTC.

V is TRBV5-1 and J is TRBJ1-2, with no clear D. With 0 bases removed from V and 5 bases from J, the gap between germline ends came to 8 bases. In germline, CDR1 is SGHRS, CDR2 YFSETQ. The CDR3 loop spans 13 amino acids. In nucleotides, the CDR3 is TGCGCCAGCAGCTTGGACGGTTTTTATGGCTACACCTTC. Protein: CASSLDGFYGYTF.

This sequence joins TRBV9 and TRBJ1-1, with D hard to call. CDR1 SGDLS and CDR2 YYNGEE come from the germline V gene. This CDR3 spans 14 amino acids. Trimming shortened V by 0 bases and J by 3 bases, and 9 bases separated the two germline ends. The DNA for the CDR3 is TGTGCCAGCAGCGTAGATGCCGGTTACACTGAAGCTTTCTTT. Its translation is CASSVDAGYTEAFF.

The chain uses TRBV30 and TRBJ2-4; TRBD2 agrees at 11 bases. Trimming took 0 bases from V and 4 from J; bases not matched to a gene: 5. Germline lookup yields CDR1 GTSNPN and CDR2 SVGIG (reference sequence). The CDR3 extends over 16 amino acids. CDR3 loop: CAWSVRLAGGKNIQYF. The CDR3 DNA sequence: TGTGCCTGGAGTGTACGGCTAGCGGGGGGAAAAAACATTCAGTACTTC.

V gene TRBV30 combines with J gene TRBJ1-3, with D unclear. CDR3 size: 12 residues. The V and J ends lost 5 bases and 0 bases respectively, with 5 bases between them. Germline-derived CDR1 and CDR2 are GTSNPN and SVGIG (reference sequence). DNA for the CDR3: TGTGCCTGGGCCGGCTCTGGAAACACCATATATTTT. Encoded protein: CAWAGSGNTIYF.

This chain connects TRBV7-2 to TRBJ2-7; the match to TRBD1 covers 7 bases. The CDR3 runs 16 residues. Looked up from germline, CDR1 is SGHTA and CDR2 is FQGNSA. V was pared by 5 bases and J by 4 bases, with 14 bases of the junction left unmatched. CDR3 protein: CASSKTQTGSRYEQYF. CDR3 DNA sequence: TGTGCCAGCAGCAAAACCCAGACAGGGTCAAGATACGAGCAGTACTTC.

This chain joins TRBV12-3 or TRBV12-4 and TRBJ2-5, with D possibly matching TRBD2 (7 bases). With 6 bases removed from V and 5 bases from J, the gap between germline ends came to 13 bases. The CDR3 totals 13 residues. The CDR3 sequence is CASRTAGAETQYF. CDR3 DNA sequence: TGTGCCAGCAGGACCGCGGGGGCGGAGACCCAGTACTTC.

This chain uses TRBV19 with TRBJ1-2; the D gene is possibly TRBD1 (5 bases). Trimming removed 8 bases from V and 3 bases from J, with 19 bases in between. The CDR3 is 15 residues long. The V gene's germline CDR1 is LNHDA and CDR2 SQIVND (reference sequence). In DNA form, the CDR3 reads TGTGCCAGTGGACCGCGGGGGACTATCTACTATGGCTACACCTTC. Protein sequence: CASGPRGTIYYGYTF.

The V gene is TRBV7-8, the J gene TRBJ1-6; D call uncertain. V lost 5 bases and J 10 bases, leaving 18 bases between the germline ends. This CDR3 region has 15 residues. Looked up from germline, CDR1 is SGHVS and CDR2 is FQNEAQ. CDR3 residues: CASSQGSNLYSPLHF. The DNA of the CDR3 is TGTGCCAGCAGCCAAGGGAGCAATCTGTACTCACCCCTCCACTTT.

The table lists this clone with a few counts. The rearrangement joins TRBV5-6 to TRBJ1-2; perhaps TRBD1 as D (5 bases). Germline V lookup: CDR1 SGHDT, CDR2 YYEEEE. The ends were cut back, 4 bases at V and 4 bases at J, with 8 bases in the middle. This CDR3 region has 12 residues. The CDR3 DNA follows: TGTGCCAGCAGCAAGACAGTCTATGGCTACACCTTC. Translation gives CASSKTVYGYTF.

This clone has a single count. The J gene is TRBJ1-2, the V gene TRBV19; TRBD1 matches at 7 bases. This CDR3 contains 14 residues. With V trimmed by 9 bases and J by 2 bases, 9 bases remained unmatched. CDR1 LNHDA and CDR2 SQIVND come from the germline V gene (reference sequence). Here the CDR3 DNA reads TGTGCCAGCACCGTACTGGGACAGAACTATGGCTACACCTTC. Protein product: CASTVLGQNYGYTF.

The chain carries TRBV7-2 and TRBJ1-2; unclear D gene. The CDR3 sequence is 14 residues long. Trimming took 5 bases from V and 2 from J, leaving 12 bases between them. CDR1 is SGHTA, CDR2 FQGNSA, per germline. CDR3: CASSTLTRNYGYTF. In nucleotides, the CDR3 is TGTGCCAGCAGCACACTGACACGAAACTATGGCTACACCTTC.

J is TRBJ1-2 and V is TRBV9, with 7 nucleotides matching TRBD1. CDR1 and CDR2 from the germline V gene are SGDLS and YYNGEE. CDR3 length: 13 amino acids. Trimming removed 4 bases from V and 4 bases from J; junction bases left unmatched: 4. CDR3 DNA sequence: TGTGCCAGCAGCCGACAGGGCCTCTATGGCTACACCTTC. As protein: CASSRQGLYGYTF.

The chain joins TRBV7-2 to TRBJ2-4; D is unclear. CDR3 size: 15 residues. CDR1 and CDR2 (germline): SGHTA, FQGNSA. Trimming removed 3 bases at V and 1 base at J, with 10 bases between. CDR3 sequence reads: CASSLEQSAKNIQYF. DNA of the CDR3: TGTGCCAGCAGCTTGGAACAGTCGGCCAAAAACATTCAGTACTTC. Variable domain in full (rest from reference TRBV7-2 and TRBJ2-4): GAGVSQSPSNKVTEKGKDVELRCDPISGHTALYWYRQSLGQGLEFLIYFQGNSAPDKSGLPSDRFSAERTGGSVSTLTIQRTQQEDSAVYLCASSLEQSAKNIQYFGAGTRLSVL.

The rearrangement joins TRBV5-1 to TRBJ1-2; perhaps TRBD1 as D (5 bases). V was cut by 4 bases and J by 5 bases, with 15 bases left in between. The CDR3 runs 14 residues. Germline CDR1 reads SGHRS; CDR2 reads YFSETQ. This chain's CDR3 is CASSPAPGQYGYTF. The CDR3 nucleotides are TGCGCCAGCAGCCCGGCCCCTGGACAATATGGCTACACCTTC.

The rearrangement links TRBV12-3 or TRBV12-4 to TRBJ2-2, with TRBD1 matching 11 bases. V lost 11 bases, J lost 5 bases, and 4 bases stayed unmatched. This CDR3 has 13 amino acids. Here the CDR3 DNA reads TGTGCCGGACAGGGGGCCGGGACCGGGGAGCTGTTTTTT. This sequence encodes CAGQGAGTGELFF.

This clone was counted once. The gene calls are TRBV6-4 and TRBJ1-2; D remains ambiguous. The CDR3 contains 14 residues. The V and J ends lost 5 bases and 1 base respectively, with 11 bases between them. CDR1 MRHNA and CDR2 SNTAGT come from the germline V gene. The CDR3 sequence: CASSPFGSNYGYTF. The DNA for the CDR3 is TGTGCCAGCAGTCCCTTTGGGAGTAACTATGGCTACACCTTC.

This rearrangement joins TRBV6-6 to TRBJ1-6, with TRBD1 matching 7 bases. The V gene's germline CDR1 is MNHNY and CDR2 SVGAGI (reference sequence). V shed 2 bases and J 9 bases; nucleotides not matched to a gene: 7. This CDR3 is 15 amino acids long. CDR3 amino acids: CASSYEGAKASPLHF. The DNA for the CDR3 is TGTGCCAGCAGTTACGAGGGGGCAAAAGCTTCACCCCTCCACTTT.

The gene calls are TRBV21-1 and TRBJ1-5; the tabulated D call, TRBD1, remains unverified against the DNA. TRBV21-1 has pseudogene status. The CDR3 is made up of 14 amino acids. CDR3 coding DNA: TGTGCCAGCAGTCCACAGGGTGGAGATCAGCCCCAGCATTTT. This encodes CASSPQGGDQPQHF.

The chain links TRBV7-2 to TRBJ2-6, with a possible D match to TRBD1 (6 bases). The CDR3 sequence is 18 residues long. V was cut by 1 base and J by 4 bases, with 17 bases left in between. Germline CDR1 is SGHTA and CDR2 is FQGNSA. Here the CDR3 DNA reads TGTGCCAGCAGCTTAGGTGGCAGGGGCATAGTGGGGGCCAACGTCCTGACTTTC. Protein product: CASSLGGRGIVGANVLTF. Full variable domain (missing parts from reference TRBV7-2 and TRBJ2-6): GAGVSQSPSNKVTEKGKDVELRCDPISGHTALYWYRQSLGQGLEFLIYFQGNSAPDKSGLPSDRFSAERTGGSVSTLTIQRTQQEDSAVYLCASSLGGRGIVGANVLTFGAGSRLTVL.

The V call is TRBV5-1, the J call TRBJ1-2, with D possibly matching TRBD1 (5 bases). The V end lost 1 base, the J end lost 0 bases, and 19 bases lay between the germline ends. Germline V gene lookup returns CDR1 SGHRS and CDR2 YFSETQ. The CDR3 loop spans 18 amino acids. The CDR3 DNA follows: TGCGCCAGCAGCTTGTCCGGCCAAACAGGCTTAACTAACTATGGCTACACCTTC. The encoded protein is CASSLSGQTGLTNYGYTF. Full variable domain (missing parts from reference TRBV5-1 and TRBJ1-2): KAGVTQTPRYLIKTRGQQVTLSCSPISGHRSVSWYQQTPGQGLQFLFEYFSETQRNKGNFPGRFSGRQFSNSRSEMNVSTLELGDSALYLCASSLSGQTGLTNYGYTFGSGTRLTVV.

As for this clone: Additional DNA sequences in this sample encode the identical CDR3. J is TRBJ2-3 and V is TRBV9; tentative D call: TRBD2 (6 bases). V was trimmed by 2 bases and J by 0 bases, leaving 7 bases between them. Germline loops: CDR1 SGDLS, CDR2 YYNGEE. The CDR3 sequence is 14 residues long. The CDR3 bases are TGTGCCAGCAGCGTTAGCGGTAGCACAGATACGCAGTATTTT. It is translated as CASSVSGSTDTQYF.

The CDR3 loop reads CASSRGQESYGYTF. CDR3 nucleotides: TGTGCCAGCAGTAGAGGACAGGAGAGCTATGGCTACACCTTC. The chain employs TRBV6-5 and TRBJ1-2; 7 nucleotides line up with TRBD1. This CDR3 spans 14 amino acids. Germline V gives CDR1 MNHEY, CDR2 SVGAGI. The V segment lost 5 bases and the J segment 4 bases; nucleotides outside the gene matches: 7.

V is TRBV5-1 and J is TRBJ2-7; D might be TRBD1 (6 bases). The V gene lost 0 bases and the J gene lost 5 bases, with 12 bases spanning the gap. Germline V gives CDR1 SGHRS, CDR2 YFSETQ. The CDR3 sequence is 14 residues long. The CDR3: CASSLVGGNDEQYF. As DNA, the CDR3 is TGCGCCAGCAGCTTGGTAGGGGGAAACGACGAGCAGTACTTC.

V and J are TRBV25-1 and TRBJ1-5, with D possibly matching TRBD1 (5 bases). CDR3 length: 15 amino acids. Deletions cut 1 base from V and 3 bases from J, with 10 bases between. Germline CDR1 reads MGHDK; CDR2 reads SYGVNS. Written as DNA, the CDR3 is TGTGCCAGCAGTGAATCCCGGGACTTCAATCAGCCCCAGCATTTT. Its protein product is CASSESRDFNQPQHF.